Each of the 25 T cell receptor beta chains below was sequenced from the same sample in a study of T cell clonotyping in hematopoietic cell transplantation (dated by TCRdb to about 2021). The time point label corresponds to: recipient sample about 28 days before transplant, after cytoreduction. Receptor libraries were prepared by the immunoSEQ multiplex PCR assay. Entries here come from immuneACCESS through TCRdb and include only in-frame sequences with V and J called. Some clones fail to appear in such tables; in the studies checked, an unresolved V gene covers under half of the shortfall, and the cause of the remainder is unknown. The sample records some 18,000 clones, 86% of which are singletons. The leading ten clones occupy roughly 8% of the sample. Sample: peripheral blood mononuclear cells, taken before stem cell transplant. These receptors came from a man in his fifties or sixties with acute myeloid leukemia. Some clones in this sample may be carry-over from other donors' samples.

This clone has only one observation. The gene calls are TRBV11-3 and TRBJ1-1; a possible D gene is TRBD1 (6 bases). The germline gives CDR1 SGHNT, CDR2 YENEEA. The CDR3 has 12 residues. Trimming shortened V by 4 bases and J by 7 bases, and 10 bases separated the two germline ends. The CDR3 sequence: CASSSQGFEAFF. CDR3 in DNA: TGTGCCAGCAGCTCGCAGGGGTTTGAAGCTTTCTTT.

V gene TRBV21-1 combines with J gene TRBJ1-4; TRBD1 is the table's D call and was not checked against the DNA. TRBV21-1 is flagged as a pseudogene. CDR3 length equals 16 residues. CDR3: CASNRPSRGTKEKLFF. The CDR3 DNA sequence: TGTGCCAGCAACCGTCCTTCAAGGGGTACAAAGGAAAAACTGTTTTTT.

This chain uses TRBV5-6 with TRBJ1-6; no clear D gene. The V end was cut by 0 bases, the J end by 8 bases, with 9 bases between. The CDR3 length is 14 residues. The germline V gene encodes CDR1 SGHDT and CDR2 YYEEEE. CDR3 residues: CASSLDSYYSPLHF. In DNA, the CDR3 is TGTGCCAGCAGCTTGGACAGCTACTATTCACCCCTCCACTTT.

The rearrangement uses TRBV27 and TRBJ2-7; D is possibly TRBD2 (6 bases). CDR1 MNHEY and CDR2 SMNVEV come from the germline V gene (reference sequence). This CDR3 is 13 amino acids long. V lost 2 bases and J 3 bases, leaving 8 bases between the germline ends. The chain's CDR3 is CASSLTEGYEQYF. The CDR3 DNA reads as TGTGCCAGCAGTTTAACGGAGGGCTACGAGCAGTACTTC.

This chain joins TRBV4-2 and TRBJ1-1; 7 positions match TRBD1. This CDR3 is 12 amino acids long. Per germline, CDR1 LGHNA and CDR2 YNFKEQ. The J segment lost 7 bases and the V segment lost 5 bases, leaving 4 bases of the junction unmatched. The CDR3 here is CASSYRGLEAFF. CDR3 bases: TGTGCCAGCAGCTATAGGGGGCTTGAAGCTTTCTTT.

The chain uses TRBV21-1 and TRBJ2-7; the DNA was not used to check the table's D call, TRBD1. TRBV21-1 corresponds to a pseudogene. The CDR3 has 14 residues. CDR3 amino acids: CASSDRDRSYEQYF. CDR3 in DNA: TGTGCCAGCAGCGACCGGGACAGGTCCTACGAGCAGTACTTC.

The chain uses TRBV27 and TRBJ2-2; D is unclear. This CDR3 comprises 13 residues. The V end was cut by 1 base, the J end by 4 bases, with 4 bases between. Germline CDR1 is MNHEY and CDR2 is SMNVEV (reference sequence). The CDR3 sequence is CASSLYGTGELFF. The CDR3 DNA reads TGTGCCAGCAGTTTATATGGCACCGGGGAGCTGTTTTTT.

This chain uses TRBV10-3 with TRBJ2-1; 10 bases are shared with TRBD2. In germline, CDR1 is ENHRY, CDR2 SYGVKD. CDR3 size: 15 residues. V lost 5 bases and J lost 2; bases outside the gene matches: 3. The CDR3 DNA follows: TGTGCCATCAGTAGCACTAGCGGGGCCTACAATGAGCAGTTCTTC. Protein: CAISSTSGAYNEQFF.

This clone was picked up a small number of times. The chain joins TRBV9 to TRBJ2-2; D remains ambiguous. V was shortened by 3 bases and J by 5 bases, with 11 bases between the two germline ends. CDR3 length: 14 residues. Per the germline V gene, CDR1 is SGDLS and CDR2 is YYNGEE. The CDR3 protein is CASSAYPGTGELFF. For the CDR3, the DNA is TGTGCCAGCAGCGCATATCCTGGTACCGGGGAGCTGTTTTTT.

The chain carries TRBV19 and TRBJ1-2; D uncertain. The length of the CDR3 is 15 residues. Trimming stripped 5 bases from V and 2 bases from J, with 15 bases between. CDR1 is LNHDA, CDR2 SQIVND, per germline (reference sequence). The CDR3 region is CASSLGKSLNYGYTF. CDR3 bases: TGTGCCAGTAGTCTTGGGAAGAGTCTCAACTATGGCTACACCTTC. The whole variable domain, filled in from reference TRBV19 and TRBJ1-2, reads DGGITQSPKYLFRKEGQNVTLSCEQNLNHDAMYWYRQDPGQGLRLIYYSQIVNDFQKGDIAEGYSVSREKKESFPLTVTSAQKNPTAFYLCASSLGKSLNYGYTFGSGTRLTVV.

The chain carries TRBV5-6 and TRBJ1-2; TRBD1 is a possible D gene (5 bases). Germline V lookup: CDR1 SGHDT, CDR2 YYEEEE. The CDR3 runs 13 residues. Trimming removed 4 bases from V and 8 bases from J, with 15 bases in between. CDR3 DNA: TGTGCCAGCAGCCCAGGGTCGGCGACGGGCTACACCTTC. Protein: CASSPGSATGYTF.

The J gene is TRBJ1-2, the V gene TRBV6-5; 9 bases fit TRBD1. The CDR3 extends over 13 amino acids. Looked up from germline, CDR1 is MNHEY and CDR2 is SVGAGI. The J segment lost 6 bases and the V segment lost 6 bases, leaving 5 bases of the junction unmatched. CDR3 DNA sequence: TGTGCCAGCAGGCCGACAGGGGGTGATGGCTACACCTTC. Translating it yields CASRPTGGDGYTF.

This chain uses TRBV5-1 with TRBJ2-7; TRBD2 might be the D (6 bases). Germline CDR1 is SGHRS and CDR2 is YFSETQ. Trimming took off 0 bases at V and 2 bases at J, with 15 bases between the two ends. The CDR3 consists of 16 residues. CDR3 in DNA: TGCGCCAGCAGCTTGGTGGCCTCGCGGGGCCCCTACGAGCAGTACTTC. Its protein is CASSLVASRGPYEQYF.

V and J are TRBV9 and TRBJ1-1; tentative D call: TRBD1 (6 bases). Trimming left V 0 bases short and J 2 bases short, with 11 bases between. The CDR3 contains 15 residues. Germline CDR1 SGDLS, CDR2 YYNGEE. CDR3 nucleotides: TGTGCCAGCAGCGTAGGATGGGGGGCTAACACTGAAGCTTTCTTT. This sequence encodes CASSVGWGANTEAFF.

V and J are TRBV9 and TRBJ2-6; D is tentatively TRBD1 or TRBD2 (5 bases each). Trimming pared 0 bases from V and 2 bases from J, leaving 9 bases between. Germline V gene lookup returns CDR1 SGDLS and CDR2 YYNGEE. There are 16 residues in the CDR3. The CDR3 bases are TGTGCCAGCAGCGTAGGTAGGGGAGCTGGGGCCAACGTCCTGACTTTC. It yields the protein CASSVGRGAGANVLTF.

The CDR3 nucleotides are TGCGCCAGCAGCCAAGATCGATTCGACAGGGCGCGGAACATTCAGTACTTC. It translates to CASSQDRFDRARNIQYF. The chain uses TRBV4-3 and TRBJ2-4; 7 nucleotides match TRBD1. The germline gives CDR1 LGHNA, CDR2 YSLEER. Trimming cost V 0 bases and J 7 bases; bases outside gene matches: 12. This CDR3 is built from 17 residues.

V gene TRBV7-8 combines with J gene TRBJ2-1; D uncertain. The ends were cut back, 5 bases at V and 5 bases at J, with 16 bases in the middle. Germline-derived CDR1 and CDR2 are SGHVS and FQNEAQ. The CDR3 sequence is 15 residues long. CDR3 sequence: CASSPRAASNNEQFF. The CDR3 coding sequence is TGTGCCAGCAGCCCCCGTGCGGCCTCGAACAATGAGCAGTTCTTC.

The chain is built from TRBV25-1 and TRBJ2-2, with 10 bases lining up with TRBD1. Germline V CDR1 and CDR2: MGHDK, SYGVNS. The CDR3 has 15 amino acids. J was trimmed by 6 bases and V by 6 bases; bases with no gene match: 7. The CDR3 nucleotides are TGTGCCAGCAGCAGACAGGGGGCCCTACCCGGGGAGCTGTTTTTT. Translated: CASSRQGALPGELFF. Full variable domain (missing parts from reference TRBV25-1 and TRBJ2-2): EADIYQTPRYLVIGTGKKITLECSQTMGHDKMYWYQQDPGMELHLIHYSYGVNSTEKGDLSSESTVSRIRTEHFPLTLESARPSHTSQYLCASSRQGALPGELFFGEGSRLTVL.

The chain is built from TRBV19 and TRBJ1-3, with 7 bases that match TRBD1. This CDR3 region has 16 residues. Germline CDR1 and CDR2: LNHDA and SQIVND (reference sequence). The J segment lost 0 bases and the V segment lost 4 bases, leaving 6 bases of the junction unmatched. CDR3 amino acids: CASSKKQGSSGNTIYF. The CDR3 DNA sequence: TGTGCCAGTAGTAAAAAACAGGGGAGCTCTGGAAACACCATATATTTT.

The chain carries TRBV19 and TRBJ1-6; 10 nucleotides line up with TRBD1. Germline loops: CDR1 LNHDA, CDR2 SQIVND (reference sequence). CDR3 length: 19 amino acids. With V trimmed by 1 base and J by 7 bases, 13 bases remained unmatched. The CDR3 DNA reads as TGTGCCAGTAGTATAGGAGTGGGGATGACGGGACAGGGGAATTCACCCCTCCACTTT. Residues: CASSIGVGMTGQGNSPLHF.

The J gene is TRBJ2-5, the V gene TRBV5-6; tentatively, D is TRBD2 (6 bases). V was pared by 0 bases and J by 4 bases, with 13 bases between. The CDR3 spans 15 residues. CDR1 and CDR2 (germline): SGHDT, YYEEEE. The CDR3 sequence: CASSLDGGVRETQYF. In DNA form, the CDR3 reads TGTGCCAGCAGCTTGGACGGGGGTGTACGAGAGACCCAGTACTTC.

The CDR3 region is CASSSPEHSSTDTQYF. The CDR3 nucleotides read TGTGCCAGCAGCTCACCCGAGCATTCTAGCACAGATACGCAGTATTTT. V and J are TRBV7-9 and TRBJ2-3; the D is unclear. Trimming removed 4 bases from V and 0 bases from J, with 14 bases in between. Germline loops: CDR1 SEHNR, CDR2 FQNEAQ (reference sequence). This CDR3 is built from 16 residues.

The J gene is TRBJ1-2, the V gene TRBV15, with 10 nucleotides matching TRBD1. The V and J ends lost 5 bases and 8 bases, in that order; junction bases with no gene match: 5. CDR1 is LNHNV and CDR2 is YYDKDF in the germline V gene (reference sequence). This CDR3 spans 13 amino acids. CDR3 amino acids: CATSGRDRGGYTF. CDR3 in DNA: TGTGCCACCAGCGGCCGGGACAGGGGAGGCTACACCTTC. Looking up the rest from reference TRBV15 and TRBJ1-2 gives the full variable domain: DAMVIQNPRYQVTQFGKPVTLSCSQTLNHNVMYWYQQKSSQAPKLLFHYYDKDFNNEADTPDNFQSRRPNTSFCFLDIRSPGLGDTAMYLCATSGRDRGGYTFGSGTRLTVV.

V is TRBV18 and J is TRBJ2-1; 11 bases are a match to TRBD2. Per the germline V gene, CDR1 is KGHSH and CDR2 is LQKENI. The CDR3 runs 20 residues. Trimming took 1 base from V and 0 from J; bases not matched to a gene: 11. CDR3 coding DNA: TGTGCCAGCTCACCACTTGCTGGGACTAGCGGCCCCAGCTCCTACAATGAGCAGTTCTTC. Amino acids: CASSPLAGTSGPSSYNEQFF.

This clone has a single count. V is TRBV7-9 and J is TRBJ2-5, with 9 bases aligning to TRBD2. The CDR3 spans 15 residues. With V trimmed by 1 base and J by 5 bases, 5 bases remained unmatched. Germline CDR1 is SEHNR and CDR2 is FQNEAQ (reference sequence). CDR3 bases: TGTGCCAGCAGCTTAGTTTCACTAGCGGGCGAGACCCAGTACTTC. Protein: CASSLVSLAGETQYF.